What follows are 27 T cell receptor beta chains derived from one specimen sequenced in a study of blood T cell repertoires in COVID-19. Clones were read by immunoSEQ multiplex PCR, and TCRdb kept only the in-frame ones, dropping some. The sample comprises about 410,000 clones, roughly 90% of which are singletons, and about 1.7% rests with the top ten. Sequencing was carried out using PBMCs or T cells enriched from blood (not recorded which). The source is a woman in her 30s who had recovered from COVID-19.

The chain links TRBV19 to TRBJ1-5; TRBD1 agrees at 7 bases. The CDR3 has 17 amino acids. The V segment lost 3 bases and the J segment 3 bases; nucleotides outside the gene matches: 11. Germline CDR1 reads LNHDA; CDR2 reads SQIVND (reference sequence). CDR3 in DNA: TGTGCCAGTAGTATCCTATGGGGACAGCTAATCAATCAGCCCCAGCATTTT. Translation: CASSILWGQLINQPQHF. The full variable domain, completed using reference TRBV19 and TRBJ1-5, is DGGITQSPKYLFRKEGQNVTLSCEQNLNHDAMYWYRQDPGQGLRLIYYSQIVNDFQKGDIAEGYSVSREKKESFPLTVTSAQKNPTAFYLCASSILWGQLINQPQHFGDGTRLSIL.

The chain uses TRBV5-1 and TRBJ2-1; weak D call: TRBD2 (6 bases). This CDR3 spans 16 amino acids. CDR1 and CDR2 (germline): SGHRS, YFSETQ. The V and J ends lost 2 bases and 4 bases respectively, with 16 bases between them. This CDR3 reads CASSLGGSGAYNEQFF. CDR3 nucleotide sequence: TGCGCCAGCAGCTTAGGTGGTAGCGGAGCATACAATGAGCAGTTCTTC.

The chain uses TRBV15 and TRBJ1-5; tentative D call: TRBD1 (5 bases). The CDR3 extends over 15 amino acids. V dropped 0 bases and J dropped 6 bases, with 12 bases sitting between them. Germline values: CDR1 LNHNV, CDR2 YYDKDF (reference sequence). The CDR3 loop reads CATSRDPGKGQPQHF. In DNA form, the CDR3 reads TGTGCCACCAGCAGAGATCCAGGGAAGGGTCAGCCCCAGCATTTT.

The chain recombines TRBV2 with TRBJ1-5; 9 bases agree with TRBD1. This CDR3 is 15 amino acids long. CDR1 and CDR2 (germline): SNHLY, FYNNEI. The V segment lost 7 bases and the J segment 5 bases; nucleotides outside the gene matches: 9. The chain's CDR3 is CASTLMDRGHQPQHF. In DNA, the CDR3 is TGTGCCAGCACCCTAATGGACAGGGGACATCAGCCCCAGCATTTT.

The gene calls are TRBV28 and TRBJ1-5; TRBD1 matches 7 bases. The V gene's germline CDR1 is MDHEN and CDR2 SYDVKM. The CDR3 covers 15 residues. V was pared by 1 base and J by 6 bases, with 6 bases of the junction left unmatched. CDR3 nucleotides: TGTGCCAGCAGTTTATTAGGGGGCAGAGCTCAGCCCCAGCATTTT. Its translation is CASSLLGGRAQPQHF.

The gene calls are TRBV5-4 and TRBJ2-1; unclear D gene. Deletions cut 5 bases from V and 7 bases from J, with 16 bases between. Germline V gene data show CDR1 as SGHNT and CDR2 as YYREEE (reference sequence). The CDR3 consists of 14 residues. CDR3 sequence reads: CASSYPGAPNEQFF. The CDR3 DNA follows: TGTGCCAGCAGTTACCCCGGAGCTCCGAATGAGCAGTTCTTC.

A note on this clone: The sample carries other DNA sequences with the same CDR3. The V call is TRBV24-1, the J call TRBJ1-1; D might be TRBD1 (6 bases). V dropped 3 bases and J dropped 6 bases, with 10 bases sitting between them. The CDR3 sequence is 13 residues long. In germline, CDR1 is KGHDR, CDR2 SFDVKD. The CDR3 reads CATSDVGGSEAFF. CDR3 coding DNA: TGTGCCACCAGTGATGTTGGGGGCTCTGAAGCTTTCTTT.

CDR3: CASSLQVAETQYF. The CDR3, as DNA: TGTGCCAGCAGCTTACAAGTAGCGGAGACCCAGTACTTC. The V call is TRBV7-3, the J call TRBJ2-5; possibly TRBD2 for D (5 bases). This CDR3 comprises 13 residues. V gave up 2 bases and J gave up 5 bases, with 9 bases separating them. CDR1 and CDR2 from the germline V gene are SGHTA and FQGTGA.

The CDR3 protein is CASSDREGGYTF. The CDR3, as DNA: TGTGCCAGCAGCGATCGCGAGGGTGGCTACACCTTC. This sequence joins TRBV7-9 and TRBJ1-2; no clear D gene. The CDR3 runs to 12 residues. The V gene's germline CDR1 is SEHNR and CDR2 FQNEAQ (reference sequence). The V end lost 5 bases, the J end lost 7 bases, and 11 bases lay between the germline ends.

The chain carries TRBV19 and TRBJ1-1; TRBD1 matches at 10 bases. CDR3 length: 14 amino acids. CDR1 is LNHDA, CDR2 SQIVND, per germline (reference sequence). V lost 7 bases, J lost 4 bases, and 6 bases stayed unmatched. CDR3 coding DNA: TGTGCCAGTACCGGGACAGGGGAGGGCACTGAAGCTTTCTTT. It translates to CASTGTGEGTEAFF. Based on the CDR3 plus reference TRBV19 and TRBJ1-1, the full variable domain is DGGITQSPKYLFRKEGQNVTLSCEQNLNHDAMYWYRQDPGQGLRLIYYSQIVNDFQKGDIAEGYSVSREKKESFPLTVTSAQKNPTAFYLCASTGTGEGTEAFFGQGTRLTVV.

V is TRBV6-5 and J is TRBJ2-3, with no clear D. Germline V gene sequence: CDR1 MNHEY, CDR2 SVGAGI. This CDR3 is 15 amino acids long. With 6 bases removed from V and 2 bases from J, the gap between germline ends came to 15 bases. This CDR3 reads CASSPYFGATDTQYF. The CDR3 bases are TGTGCCAGCAGCCCCTATTTCGGAGCCACAGATACGCAGTATTTT.

The gene calls are TRBV19 and TRBJ2-7; 8 bases are shared with TRBD1. Germline V gives CDR1 LNHDA, CDR2 SQIVND (reference sequence). V lost 4 bases and J lost 5; bases outside the gene matches: 7. This CDR3 comprises 14 residues. The CDR3 sequence: CASSKGQGPDEQYF. DNA of the CDR3: TGTGCCAGTAGTAAAGGACAGGGTCCCGACGAGCAGTACTTC.

The chain uses TRBV28 and TRBJ1-2, with D possibly being TRBD1 (5 bases). The CDR3 sequence is 16 residues long. Germline V gene data show CDR1 as MDHEN and CDR2 as SYDVKM. The V end lost 3 bases, the J end lost 2 bases, and 16 bases lay between the germline ends. The CDR3: CASSLGPGLRNYGYTF. Written as DNA, the CDR3 is TGTGCCAGCAGTTTGGGTCCGGGACTCAGAAACTATGGCTACACCTTC.

The gene calls are TRBV7-9 and TRBJ2-5; D is perhaps TRBD1 (5 bases). This CDR3 spans 18 amino acids. Germline V lookup: CDR1 SEHNR, CDR2 FQNEAQ (reference sequence). V shed 1 base and J shed 5 bases, with 23 bases lying between them. CDR3 residues: CASSLGRTGRAYAETQYF. CDR3 nucleotide sequence: TGTGCCAGCAGCTTAGGACGTACAGGCAGGGCTTACGCGGAGACCCAGTACTTC.

In this sample, this clone turned up once. The chain employs TRBV3-1 (or the pseudogene TRBV3-2) and TRBJ1-6; D gene uncertain. CDR1 and CDR2 from the germline V gene are LGHDT and YNNKEL (reference sequence). V was pared by 1 base and J by 9 bases, with 10 bases between. This CDR3 has 14 amino acids. CDR3 amino acids: CASSQVETFSPLHF. The CDR3, as DNA: TGTGCCAGCAGCCAAGTCGAGACATTTTCACCCCTCCACTTT.

This clone was counted once. The chain has TRBV19 and TRBJ1-2; 7 positions match TRBD1. The J segment lost 8 bases and the V segment lost 7 bases, leaving 13 bases of the junction unmatched. CDR1 and CDR2 (germline): LNHDA, SQIVND (reference sequence). The CDR3 contains 14 residues. This chain's CDR3 is CASTWDSEVGGYTF. The DNA of the CDR3 is TGTGCCAGTACCTGGGACAGCGAGGTGGGGGGCTACACCTTC.

The chain employs TRBV3-1 (or the pseudogene TRBV3-2) and TRBJ1-1, with 12 bases fitting TRBD1. V lost 3 bases and J lost 4; bases outside the gene matches: 0. The CDR3 runs to 14 residues. Germline CDR1 and CDR2: LGHDT and YNNKEL (reference sequence). In DNA, the CDR3 is TGTGCCAGCAGCCAGGGACAGGGGGCCACTGAAGCTTTCTTT. This translates into CASSQGQGATEAFF.

The gene calls are TRBV3-1 (or the pseudogene TRBV3-2) and TRBJ2-1; TRBD2 matches at 12 bases. The germline CDR1 and CDR2 sequences are LGHDT and YNNKEL (reference sequence). J lost 4 bases, V lost 3 bases, and 10 bases had no gene match. The CDR3 runs 18 residues. The CDR3 coding sequence is TGTGCCAGCAGCCAGGCGTTAACGACTAGCGGGAGTTACAATGAGCAGTTCTTC. Translated, it gives CASSQALTTSGSYNEQFF.

The chain recombines TRBV6-1 with TRBJ1-5; unclear D gene. The germline CDR1 and CDR2 sequences are MNHNS and SASEGT. The CDR3 is made up of 14 amino acids. V was shortened by 3 bases and J by 5 bases, with 11 bases between the two germline ends. CDR3 coding DNA: TGTGCCAGCAGTGAGCCGGGTCTGGATCAGCCCCAGCATTTT. This translates into CASSEPGLDQPQHF.

The chain uses TRBV25-1 and TRBJ2-1, with a weak D call TRBD1 (6 bases). Looked up from germline, CDR1 is MGHDK and CDR2 is SYGVNS. Trimming removed 5 bases at V and 0 bases at J, with 20 bases between. The CDR3 runs to 18 residues. The CDR3 nucleotides are TGTGCCAGCAGTCGAGGGGGAAAGTTGGGGAGCTCCTACAATGAGCAGTTCTTC. Amino acids: CASSRGGKLGSSYNEQFF.

The CDR3 sequence is CASSQHAGLDSYEQYF. CDR3 nucleotide sequence: TGTGCCAGCAGCCAACATGCGGGACTTGACTCCTACGAGCAGTACTTC. The chain employs TRBV16 and TRBJ2-7; a weak D match, TRBD2 (6 bases). The CDR3 is 16 amino acids. V was cut by 2 bases and J by 0 bases, with 14 bases left in between. Germline CDR1 is KGHSY and CDR2 is FQNENV.

The chain employs TRBV28 and TRBJ2-7, with TRBD2 identical over 8 bases. Germline CDR1 and CDR2: MDHEN and SYDVKM. The CDR3 has 14 amino acids. V shed 3 bases and J 4 bases; nucleotides not matched to a gene: 5. The CDR3 DNA reads TGTGCCAGCAGTTTCCAGCGGGAGAGGTACGAGCAGTACTTC. As protein: CASSFQRERYEQYF.

The chain links TRBV20-1 to TRBJ2-5; TRBD1 agrees at 7 bases. CDR3 length equals 11 residues. Per germline, CDR1 DFQATT and CDR2 SNEGSKA (reference sequence). The V and J ends lost 6 bases and 3 bases, in that order; junction bases with no gene match: 1. The DNA for the CDR3 is TGCAGTGCCCAGGGGGAAGAGACCCAGTACTTC. Translating it yields CSAQGEETQYF.

This clone was observed a single time. V usage is TRBV30 and J usage is TRBJ2-2; 10 bases align to TRBD2. Germline V gives CDR1 GTSNPN, CDR2 SVGIG (reference sequence). The V segment lost 3 bases and the J segment 1 base; nucleotides outside the gene matches: 5. The CDR3 length is 16 residues. CDR3: CAWSRGLAVNTGELFF. CDR3 nucleotides: TGTGCCTGGAGCCGCGGACTAGCGGTGAACACCGGGGAGCTGTTTTTT.

The rearrangement links TRBV7-2 to TRBJ1-3; 10 bases agree with TRBD1. This CDR3 has 16 residues. V shed 4 bases and J 2 bases; nucleotides not matched to a gene: 5. The germline V gene encodes CDR1 SGHTA and CDR2 FQGNSA. Here the CDR3 reads CASSSGTGDAGNTIYF. In DNA form, the CDR3 reads TGTGCCAGCAGCTCCGGGACAGGGGACGCTGGAAACACCATATATTTT.

This chain uses TRBV7-2 with TRBJ2-1, with TRBD2 identical over 9 bases. V was clipped by 5 bases and J by 4 bases; unmatched bases: 6. CDR3 size: 15 residues. Germline CDR1 and CDR2: SGHTA and FQGNSA. CDR3: CASSNRGGVYNEQFF. The CDR3 nucleotides read TGTGCCAGCAGCAACCGCGGGGGGGTGTACAATGAGCAGTTCTTC.

The CDR3 coding sequence is TGTGCCAGCAGTACCGGACCGGGATCTAACTATGGCTACACCTTC. Translating it yields CASSTGPGSNYGYTF. V and J are TRBV6-5 and TRBJ1-2; D is ambiguous. The CDR3 runs 15 residues. V was cut by 5 bases and J by 0 bases, with 13 bases left in between. Germline CDR1 and CDR2: MNHEY and SVGAGI.